The rows below give T cell receptor beta chains drawn from one sample of a study of OX40 agonist ivuxolimab in advanced cancers. Generated by immunoSEQ multiplex PCR, the TCRdb table keeps only in-frame clones and is missing some. This table has roughly 48,000 clones, roughly nine tenths appearing once. The specimen comprised CD4+ or CD8+ T cells sorted from blood, sampled in a trial of the OX40 agonist ivuxolimab. The receptor set was obtained from an adult with an advanced solid tumor such as melanoma, head and neck, liver or kidney cancer. Both conserved end residues are part of each CDR3. A D gene is named only where the DNA matches it firmly. Part of the rows lack a size; the others show once, few, many or a class for expanded clones.

CDR3,DNA,D,J,V,size,length
CATLLGPVDTQYF,TGTGCCACCCTCCTGGGTCCTGTAGATACGCAGTATTTT,-,TRBJ2-3,TRBV10-3,-,13
CASSRQSIQAGANVLTF,TGCGCCAGCAGCCGACAGTCAATTCAGGCAGGGGCCAACGTCCTGACTTTC,-,TRBJ2-6,TRBV4-1,-,17
CASSLMGGVDTEAFF,TGTGCCAGCAGCTTAATGGGAGGGGTGGACACTGAAGCTTTCTTT,-,TRBJ1-1,TRBV11-2,-,15
CAWSGDRGGEETQYF,TGTGCCTGGAGTGGGGACAGGGGGGGCGAAGAGACCCAGTACTTC,TRBD1,TRBJ2-5,TRBV30,-,15
CAWRPPDPGGEYEQYF,TGTGCCTGGAGGCCACCCGATCCAGGGGGCGAGTACGAGCAGTACTTC,TRBD1,TRBJ2-7,TRBV30,-,16
CASDQRGYGYTF,TGTGCCAGCGACCAGCGAGGCTATGGCTACACCTTC,-,TRBJ1-2,TRBV6-6,-,12
CASSPQRLADGDTQYF,TGTGCCAGCAGCCCCCAAAGACTAGCGGACGGAGATACGCAGTATTTT,TRBD2,TRBJ2-3,TRBV7-7,-,16
CASRRDSVLHF,TGTGCCAGCAGGAGGGACAGCGTTCTCCACTTT,TRBD1,TRBJ1-6,TRBV6-1,once,11
CASSPKNQPQHF,TGTGCCAGCTCACCAAAGAATCAGCCCCAGCATTTT,-,TRBJ1-5,TRBV18,-,12
CASRNRGGTDTQYF,TGTGCCAGCAGGAACAGGGGAGGGACAGATACGCAGTATTTT,-,TRBJ2-3,TRBV7-2,-,14
CASSRSQGLSYNEQFF,TGTGCCAGCAGTCGTTCACAGGGTCTCTCCTACAATGAGCAGTTCTTC,-,TRBJ2-1,TRBV6-4,few,16
CASRDSATGYTF,TGTGCCAGCAGAGATTCCGCGACCGGCTACACCTTC,-,TRBJ1-2,TRBV6-5,-,12
CASSVPGLEETQYF,TGCGCCAGCAGCGTACCAGGGTTGGAAGAGACCCAGTACTTC,-,TRBJ2-5,TRBV5-1,few,14
CASSLYSTANTEAFF,TGCGCCAGCAGCTTGTATAGTACAGCGAACACTGAAGCTTTCTTT,-,TRBJ1-1,TRBV5-1,once,15
CATTLAGQGWTGELFF,TGTGCCACTACCCTGGCGGGACAGGGCTGGACCGGGGAGCTGTTTTTT,TRBD1,TRBJ2-2,TRBV19,few,16
CASSLVEGYGYTF,TGTGCCAGCAGCTTAGTGGAGGGCTATGGCTACACCTTC,-,TRBJ1-2,TRBV7-2,-,13
CASSSGQGISYGYTF,TGCGCCAGCAGCTCCGGACAGGGAATTTCCTATGGCTACACCTTC,TRBD1,TRBJ1-2,TRBV5-1,-,15
CAISESGGNYGYTF,TGTGCCATCAGTGAGTCGGGGGGGAACTATGGCTACACCTTC,-,TRBJ1-2,TRBV10-3,-,14
CASSERDRGPYGYTF,TGTGCCAGCAGTGAAAGGGACAGGGGACCATATGGCTACACCTTC,TRBD1,TRBJ1-2,TRBV6-1,few,15
CAWRITGANYGYTF,TGTGCCTGGAGGATTACAGGGGCCAACTATGGCTACACCTTC,TRBD1,TRBJ1-2,TRBV30,few,14
CASSLGWTSTDTQYF,TGTGCCAGCAGCTTGGGGTGGACTAGCACAGATACGCAGTATTTT,-,TRBJ2-3,TRBV5-4,-,15
CASSLSRGTNEKLFF,TGTGCCAGCAGTTTATCCAGGGGAACTAATGAAAAACTGTTTTTT,-,TRBJ1-4,TRBV27,-,15
CASSLSRPQATETWAYGYTF,TGTGCCAGCAGTTTATCGCGACCCCAAGCGACAGAAACCTGGGCCTATGGCTACACCTTC,-,TRBJ1-2,TRBV27,-,20
CASSPEGGRTYEQYF,TGCGCCAGCAGCCCGGAAGGGGGTAGGACCTACGAGCAGTACTTC,-,TRBJ2-7,TRBV5-1,-,15
CASTSKGRGDEKLFF,TGTGCCAGTACCTCAAAGGGGCGGGGTGATGAAAAACTGTTTTTT,-,TRBJ1-4,TRBV19,-,15
CASRQGGADTQYF,TGTGCCAGCAGACAGGGTGGAGCAGATACGCAGTATTTT,-,TRBJ2-3,TRBV25-1,-,13
CASRTQGETNYGYTF,TGTGCCAGCAGGACACAAGGAGAAACTAACTATGGCTACACCTTC,-,TRBJ1-2,TRBV9,-,15
CASTLQKWGTEAFF,TGTGCCAGCACCTTACAGAAATGGGGGACTGAAGCTTTCTTT,-,TRBJ1-1,TRBV2,-,14
CAWSTGGGGELFF,TGTGCCTGGAGCACCGGGGGGGGAGGGGAGCTGTTTTTT,TRBD2,TRBJ2-2,TRBV30,-,13
CASSESGTGNEQFF,TGTGCCAGCAGTGAATCCGGGACAGGGAATGAGCAGTTCTTC,TRBD1,TRBJ2-1,TRBV2,-,14
CAWSAGTEPYEQYF,TGTGCCTGGAGCGCCGGGACAGAACCCTACGAGCAGTACTTC,TRBD1,TRBJ2-7,TRBV30,-,14
CASSKDRGAPYF,TGTGCCAGCAGTAAAGACAGGGGCGCCCCGTATTTT,TRBD1,TRBJ2-3,TRBV6-1,-,12
CASSVAGNTGELFF,TGTGCCAGCAGCGTAGCTGGCAACACCGGGGAGCTGTTTTTT,-,TRBJ2-2,TRBV9,-,14
CASSFSGVADTQYF,TGCGCCAGCAGCTTTTCGGGGGTGGCAGATACGCAGTATTTT,-,TRBJ2-3,TRBV5-1,-,14
CASSERQTYGYTF,TGTGCCAGCAGTGAAAGGCAGACCTATGGCTACACCTTC,-,TRBJ1-2,TRBV6-1,few,13
CSESRRWEAFF,TGCAGCGAAAGCAGGCGATGGGAGGCTTTCTTT,-,TRBJ1-1,TRBV29-1,-,11
CASSLSPTGADTQYF,TGTGCCAGCAGCTTATCCCCTACAGGGGCAGATACGCAGTATTTT,TRBD1,TRBJ2-3,TRBV7-7,-,15
CSATGGQSSGANVLTF,TGCAGCGCGACGGGGGGCCAAAGCTCTGGGGCCAACGTCCTGACTTTC,-,TRBJ2-6,TRBV29-1,-,16
CAILRGEATDTQYF,TGTGCCATCCTAAGGGGAGAAGCCACAGATACGCAGTATTTT,-,TRBJ2-3,TRBV10-3,-,14
CASSPGTGYYNEQFF,TGTGCCAGCAGCCCGGGGACAGGGTATTACAATGAGCAGTTCTTC,TRBD1,TRBJ2-1,TRBV5-4,-,15
CASSRWQTNTGELFF,TGTGCCAGCAGTCGATGGCAGACGAACACCGGGGAGCTGTTTTTT,-,TRBJ2-2,TRBV27,-,15
CAWSRWDTEAFF,TGTGCCTGGAGTCGGTGGGACACTGAAGCTTTCTTT,-,TRBJ1-1,TRBV30,-,12
CASSSGTGGTEAFF,TGTGCCAGCAGTTCCGGGACAGGAGGCACTGAAGCTTTCTTT,TRBD1,TRBJ1-1,TRBV7-6,-,14
CASRGRDRSSYEQYF,TGTGCCAGTAGGGGAAGGGACAGGAGCTCCTACGAGCAGTACTTC,TRBD1,TRBJ2-7,TRBV19,few,15
CASSLNYNEQFF,TGTGCCAGCAGCCTCAACTACAATGAGCAGTTCTTC,-,TRBJ2-1,TRBV5-4,once,12
CASSFQGGNTGELFF,TGCGCCAGCAGCTTCCAGGGGGGAAACACCGGGGAGCTGTTTTTT,-,TRBJ2-2,TRBV5-1,-,15
CASSLAAGSGNTIYF,TGTGCCAGCAGCTTAGCCGCGGGCTCTGGAAACACCATATATTTT,-,TRBJ1-3,TRBV7-2,-,15
CASSYSGRNSPLHF,TGTGCCAGCAGTTACTCTGGGAGAAATTCACCCCTCCACTTT,-,TRBJ1-6,TRBV6-5,medium-sized,14
CSVPRGGSGTGQLDGYTF,TGCAGCGTCCCGAGGGGGGGGAGTGGAACAGGGCAACTCGATGGCTACACCTTC,-,TRBJ1-2,TRBV29-1,-,18
CASGSTARSEQFF,TGTGCCAGCGGATCCACTGCCAGGAGTGAGCAGTTCTTC,-,TRBJ2-1,TRBV7-3,-,13
CASSSDGNYGYTF,TGCGCCAGCAGCTCTGACGGGAACTATGGCTACACCTTC,-,TRBJ1-2,TRBV5-1,-,13
CASSSDSPYNSPLHF,TGCGCCAGCAGCTCGGACAGCCCATATAATTCACCCCTCCACTTT,-,TRBJ1-6,TRBV5-1,-,15
CASSHQLLVEAFF,TGTGCCAGCAGCCATCAGCTTTTGGTTGAAGCTTTCTTT,-,TRBJ1-1,TRBV7-9,-,13
CASSEEQGGIQYF,TGTGCCAGCAGTGAAGAACAGGGAGGCATTCAGTACTTC,-,TRBJ2-4,TRBV6-5,-,13
CASSEAPAATNEKLFF,TGTGCCAGCAGTGAAGCTCCTGCAGCAACTAATGAAAAACTGTTTTTT,-,TRBJ1-4,TRBV6-1,-,16
CASSAGLAGEFQYF,TGTGCCAGCAGTGCGGGACTAGCGGGGGAATTTCAGTACTTC,TRBD2,TRBJ2-7,TRBV6-1,-,14
CASSFRQTGAEQYF,TGCGCCAGCAGCTTTCGGCAGACAGGGGCCGAGCAGTACTTC,TRBD1,TRBJ2-7,TRBV5-1,-,14